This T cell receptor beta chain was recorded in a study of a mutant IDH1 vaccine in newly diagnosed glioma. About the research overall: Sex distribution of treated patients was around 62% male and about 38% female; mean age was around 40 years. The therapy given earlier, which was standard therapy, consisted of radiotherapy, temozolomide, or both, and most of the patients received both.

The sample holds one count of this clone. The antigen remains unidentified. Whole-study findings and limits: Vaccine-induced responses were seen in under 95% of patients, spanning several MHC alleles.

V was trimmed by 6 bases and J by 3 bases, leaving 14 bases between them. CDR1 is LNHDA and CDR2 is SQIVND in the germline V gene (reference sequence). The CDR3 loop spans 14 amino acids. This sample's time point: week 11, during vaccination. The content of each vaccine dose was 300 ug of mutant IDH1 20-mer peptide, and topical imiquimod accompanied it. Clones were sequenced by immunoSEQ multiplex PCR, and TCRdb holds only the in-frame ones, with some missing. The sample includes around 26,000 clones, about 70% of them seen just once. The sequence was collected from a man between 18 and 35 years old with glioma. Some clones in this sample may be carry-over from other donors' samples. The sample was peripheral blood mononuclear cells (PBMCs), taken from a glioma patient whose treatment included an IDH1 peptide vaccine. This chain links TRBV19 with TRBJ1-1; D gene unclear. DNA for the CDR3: TGTGCCAGTAGCCGTAATACAGCAGACACTGAAGCTTTCTTT. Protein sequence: CASSRNTADTEAFF.